The 24 T cell receptor beta chains below come from one sample, sequenced in a study of shared clonotypes between healthy human individuals. Generated by immunoSEQ multiplex PCR, the TCRdb table keeps only in-frame clones and is missing some. The sample lists about 990,000 clones, roughly 74% seen once, with 0.55% to 0.7% in the top ten. Sequencing was carried out using memory CD4+ T cells from PBMCs. Regarding subset: CD45RA-negative fraction. The receptors come from a man aged 18-30 years in good health. Some clones in this sample may be carry-over from other donors' samples.

V gene TRBV10-3 combines with J gene TRBJ1-1; 8 bases line up with TRBD1. The CDR3 length is 18 residues. J lost 4 bases, V lost 3 bases, and 16 bases had no gene match. In germline, CDR1 is ENHRY, CDR2 SYGVKD. The chain's CDR3 is CAISDPNVAGGWATEAFF. In nucleotides, the CDR3 is TGTGCCATCAGTGACCCGAACGTGGCAGGGGGCTGGGCCACTGAAGCTTTCTTT.

The chain has TRBV19 and TRBJ1-3; 7 positions agree with TRBD1. Unmatched junction bases numbered 9, after V lost 3 bases and J lost 4 bases. This CDR3 comprises 16 residues. The germline CDR1 and CDR2 sequences are LNHDA and SQIVND (reference sequence). CDR3 amino acids: CASSMGDRGNGNTIYF. CDR3 bases: TGTGCCAGTAGTATGGGGGACAGAGGGAACGGAAACACCATATATTTT.

This chain connects TRBV20-1 to TRBJ2-1, with unresolved D. CDR3 size: 11 residues. Germline V gene lookup returns CDR1 DFQATT and CDR2 SNEGSKA (reference sequence). Trimming stripped 5 bases from V and 8 bases from J, with 10 bases between. In DNA form, the CDR3 reads TGCAGTGCTCCTACAAGGTATGAGCAGTTCTTC. Translated, it gives CSAPTRYEQFF.

This CDR3 is CASSLVGQGNTEAFF. The CDR3 bases are TGTGCCAGCAGCTTGGTAGGACAGGGGAACACTGAAGCTTTCTTT. The rearrangement uses TRBV5-5 and TRBJ1-1; TRBD1 agrees at 8 bases. The CDR3 consists of 15 residues. Unmatched junction bases numbered 2, after V lost 0 bases and J lost 1 base. Per the germline V gene, CDR1 is SGHKS and CDR2 is YYEKEE (reference sequence). Drawing the rest from reference TRBV5-5 and TRBJ1-1, the complete variable domain is DAGVTQSPTHLIKTRGQQVTLRCSPISGHKSVSWYQQVLGQGPQFIFQYYEKEERGRGNFPDRFSARQFPNYSSELNVNALLLGDSALYLCASSLVGQGNTEAFFGQGTRLTVV.

This clone was counted once. CDR3 nucleotide sequence: TGTGCCAGCAGCCAAGAGCGGGAGTGGAATGAGCAGTTCTTC. This encodes CASSQEREWNEQFF. The chain employs TRBV14 and TRBJ2-1; 7 bases align to TRBD2. CDR3 length: 14 amino acids. The germline V gene encodes CDR1 SGHDN and CDR2 FVKESK. V gave up 0 bases and J gave up 7 bases; unmatched junction bases: 3.

The sample holds a few counts of this clone. The chain couples TRBV30 to TRBJ1-5; D remains ambiguous. From germline, CDR1 is GTSNPN and CDR2 SVGIG (reference sequence). This CDR3 is built from 12 residues. Trimming removed 0 bases from V and 5 bases from J, with 5 bases in between. The CDR3 loop is CAWSVIDQPQHF. CDR3 DNA: TGTGCCTGGAGTGTAATTGATCAGCCCCAGCATTTT.

This sequence joins TRBV7-9 and TRBJ2-7; 9 positions agree with TRBD1. The V segment lost 4 bases and the J segment 3 bases; nucleotides outside the gene matches: 4. CDR1 is SEHNR and CDR2 is FQNEAQ in the germline V gene (reference sequence). This CDR3 contains 14 residues. The CDR3 here is CASSSQGARYEQYF. The CDR3 DNA is TGTGCCAGCAGCTCACAGGGGGCGCGCTACGAGCAGTACTTC.

The chain has TRBV5-6 and TRBJ2-3; D might be TRBD2 (6 bases). V was pared by 0 bases and J by 2 bases, with 13 bases between. The CDR3 length is 16 residues. Germline CDR1 SGHDT, CDR2 YYEEEE. For the CDR3, the DNA is TGTGCCAGCAGCTTGGTGGGTGGGAGGAACACAGATACGCAGTATTTT. Amino acid sequence: CASSLVGGRNTDTQYF.

The chain has TRBV5-6 and TRBJ2-3; a possible D gene is TRBD2 (5 bases). The CDR3 has 14 amino acids. From germline, CDR1 is SGHDT and CDR2 YYEEEE. V was clipped by 6 bases and J by 2 bases, with 13 bases between them. The chain's CDR3 is CASTVRGVTDTQYF. As DNA, the CDR3 is TGTGCCAGCACCGTCCGGGGAGTCACAGATACGCAGTATTTT.

The J gene is TRBJ1-2, the V gene TRBV5-4; the match to TRBD1 covers 12 bases. There are 16 residues in the CDR3. V trimming: 4 bases; J trimming: 4 bases; junction bases outside the gene matches: 8. In germline, CDR1 is SGHNT, CDR2 YYREEE (reference sequence). In nucleotides, the CDR3 is TGTGCCAGCAGCCTGGGGGGACAGGGGGCGTTCTATGGCTACACCTTC. Amino acid sequence: CASSLGGQGAFYGYTF.

This chain links TRBV29-1 with TRBJ2-3; perhaps D is TRBD1 or TRBD2 (5 bases each). Germline assignment: CDR1 SQVTM and CDR2 ANQGSEA. CDR3 length equals 12 residues. The V gene lost 6 bases and the J gene lost 9 bases, with 16 bases spanning the gap. CDR3 in DNA: TGCAGCGTGGTCCACGGGGACGAGACGCAGTATTTT. Translated, it gives CSVVHGDETQYF.

The rearrangement joins TRBV30 to TRBJ1-6; 12 bases fit TRBD1. V was pared by 2 bases and J by 13 bases, with 6 bases of the junction left unmatched. The germline V gene encodes CDR1 GTSNPN and CDR2 SVGIG (reference sequence). CDR3 length equals 14 residues. The CDR3 sequence is CAWSPGTGGFPLHF. In nucleotides, the CDR3 is TGTGCCTGGAGTCCCGGGACAGGGGGCTTCCCCCTCCACTTT.

This chain joins TRBV5-1 and TRBJ2-1; tentatively, D is TRBD1 or TRBD2 (5 bases each). The V end lost 2 bases, the J end lost 11 bases, and 8 bases lay between the germline ends. The CDR3 loop spans 11 amino acids. Germline CDR1 reads SGHRS; CDR2 reads YFSETQ. The chain's CDR3 is CASSFRDQQFF. The CDR3 bases are TGCGCCAGCAGCTTTAGGGACCAGCAGTTCTTC.

This rearrangement joins TRBV28 to TRBJ1-2; TRBD1 aligns across 9 bases. V lost 4 bases to trimming and J lost 4 bases; unmatched junction nucleotides: 4. Germline V CDR1 and CDR2: MDHEN, SYDVKM. This CDR3 comprises 14 residues. The CDR3 here is CASSSGTGIYGYTF. CDR3 DNA: TGTGCCAGCAGTTCCGGGACAGGGATCTATGGCTACACCTTC.

This rearrangement joins TRBV19 to TRBJ1-4, with 8 bases matching TRBD1. Germline values: CDR1 LNHDA, CDR2 SQIVND (reference sequence). Losses at the gene ends were 8 bases for V and 10 bases for J; bases not matched to a gene: 12. The CDR3 length is 14 residues. The DNA for the CDR3 is TGTGCCAGTGGACTCGGACAGGGCTGGGGAAAACTGTTTTTT. This codes for CASGLGQGWGKLFF.

J is TRBJ2-1 and V is TRBV28; 12 nucleotides align to TRBD2. This CDR3 is built from 17 residues. The V gene's germline CDR1 is MDHEN and CDR2 SYDVKM. J lost 6 bases, V lost 7 bases, and 13 bases had no gene match. CDR3 sequence: CASIPPLLAGGSNEQFF. The CDR3 nucleotides read TGTGCCAGCATCCCACCACTACTAGCGGGAGGATCCAATGAGCAGTTCTTC.

This chain uses TRBV4-3 with TRBJ1-2; 7 bases align to TRBD1. The V gene end was trimmed by 6 bases and the J gene end by 4 bases; junction bases not matched to a gene: 11. CDR3 length: 15 residues. The germline gives CDR1 LGHNA, CDR2 YSLEER. Here the CDR3 reads CASRTIGQVFYGYTF. CDR3 DNA sequence: TGCGCCAGCAGAACAATCGGACAGGTCTTCTATGGCTACACCTTC.

This clone appeared a few times. The V gene is TRBV19, the J gene TRBJ1-5; 7 bases line up with TRBD1. CDR1 and CDR2 (germline): LNHDA, SQIVND (reference sequence). The CDR3 totals 15 residues. The J segment lost 4 bases and the V segment lost 8 bases, leaving 11 bases of the junction unmatched. For the CDR3, the DNA is TGTGCCAGTCACCCTCTCGACAGGGAGAATCAGCCCCAGCATTTT. The encoded protein is CASHPLDRENQPQHF.

J is TRBJ2-5 and V is TRBV18; D perhaps matches TRBD2 (6 bases). CDR3 length: 16 residues. The germline V gene encodes CDR1 KGHSH and CDR2 LQKENI. Trimming stripped 3 bases from V and 4 bases from J, with 18 bases between. This CDR3 is CASSPIAGSVGETQYF. In DNA, the CDR3 is TGTGCCAGCTCACCTATTGCGGGGTCGGTGGGAGAGACCCAGTACTTC.

The rearrangement uses TRBV7-6 and TRBJ1-5, with 7 nucleotides matching TRBD1. Germline CDR1 SGHVS, CDR2 FNYEAQ. J was trimmed by 2 bases and V by 5 bases; bases with no gene match: 6. This CDR3 is 15 amino acids long. The CDR3 sequence is CASSPLQGGNQPQHF. The CDR3 region has the DNA TGTGCCAGCAGCCCCCTCCAGGGGGGCAATCAGCCCCAGCATTTT.

The chain uses TRBV7-9 and TRBJ1-2; 7 bases agree with TRBD1. The CDR3 sequence is 11 residues long. V gave up 5 bases and J gave up 7 bases; unmatched junction bases: 1. Germline lookup yields CDR1 SEHNR and CDR2 FQNEAQ (reference sequence). Here the CDR3 reads CASSRQGGYTF. CDR3 in DNA: TGTGCCAGCAGCCGACAGGGTGGCTACACCTTC.

This sequence joins TRBV5-6 and TRBJ2-5; TRBD2 matches 12 bases. The CDR3 covers 16 residues. From germline, CDR1 is SGHDT and CDR2 YYEEEE. Losses at the gene ends were 4 bases for V and 2 bases for J; bases not matched to a gene: 6. The CDR3, as DNA: TGTGCCAGCAGCAACCCCGGGACTAGCGGGCAAGAGACCCAGTACTTC. Protein sequence: CASSNPGTSGQETQYF.

The chain couples TRBV19 to TRBJ1-3, with TRBD1 as a possible D gene (6 bases). Trimming shortened V by 5 bases and J by 0 bases, and 8 bases separated the two germline ends. This CDR3 contains 14 residues. The germline V gene has CDR1 LNHDA and CDR2 SQIVND (reference sequence). This CDR3 reads CASSPDSSGNTIYF. The CDR3 nucleotides are TGTGCCAGTAGTCCGGACAGCTCTGGAAACACCATATATTTT.

The rearrangement joins TRBV28 to TRBJ1-1; no clear D. V gave up 7 bases and J gave up 3 bases, with 12 bases separating them. In germline, CDR1 is MDHEN, CDR2 SYDVKM. This CDR3 region has 13 residues. Here the CDR3 DNA reads TGTGCCAGCACCCTCCCTGAGTACACTGAAGCTTTCTTT. Protein product: CASTLPEYTEAFF. The full variable domain, rest sourced from reference TRBV28 and TRBJ1-1, is DVKVTQSSRYLVKRTGEKVFLECVQDMDHENMFWYRQDPGLGLRLIYFSYDVKMKEKGDIPEGYSVSREKKERFSLILESASTNQTSMYLCASTLPEYTEAFFGQGTRLTVV.